Sequencing of this TCR beta chain was carried out in a study of T cell repertoires in cytomegalovirus infection. Study background: The study used recently identified HLA-C-restricted and well-studied HLA-B-restricted CMV epitopes. An indication of both CMV infection and matching HLA type came from public TCR beta signatures.

TCRdb re-analysed the reads in MiXCR, keeping a single row per CDR3 protein. The sample includes about 920,000 distinct CDR3 sequences, approximately 31% of them seen just once. This CDR3 region has 11 residues. CDR1 DFQATT and CDR2 SNEGSKA come from the germline V gene (reference sequence). V shed 5 bases and J shed 13 bases, with 15 bases lying between them. This clonotype turned up a few times. Its target is unknown. The study, taken as a whole, reports: Cumulative frequency of public TCR beta families picked out carriers of CMV plus the relevant HLA. There were HLA-C-restricted CMV-specific TCR beta clonotypes dominating the ex vivo response.

The TCR originated in a human donor in good health (CMV status not recorded). Some clones in this sample may be carry-over from other donors' samples. Material: cultured CD8+ T cells from PBMCs, obtained from culture after CMV antigen stimulation. The V and J genes are TRBV20-1 and TRBJ2-1, with D possibly TRBD2 on 7 matching bases. The CDR3: CSAQDRGAQFF. The DNA for the CDR3 is TGCAGTGCTCAAGATCGGGGGGCCCAGTTCTTC.